Below are 30 T cell receptor beta chains sequenced from a single sample in a study of T cell clonality in common variable immunodeficiency. Assay used: immunoSEQ multiplex PCR; TCRdb lists only in-frame clones, some missing. The specimen has around 60,000 clones, none found just once. The specimen was peripheral blood mononuclear cells. These TCRs come from a person aged 18 to 70 in good health.

This clone was counted at least ten times. The read finishes 3 residues shy of the CDR3 end, and the germline J gene is used to complete it. The chain is built from TRBV2 and TRBJ2-7; D is unclear. CDR3 length equals 11 residues. V was trimmed by 3 bases and J by 4 bases, leaving 4 bases between them. Germline CDR1 reads SNHLY; CDR2 reads FYNNEI. CDR3 residues: CASSDRYEQYF. The sequenced part of the CDR3 DNA is TGTGCCAGCAGTGACAGGTACGAG.

The sample holds many counts of this clone. Coverage ceases 3 residues before the CDR3 finishes, and the germline J gene fills in the end. The chain recombines TRBV18 with TRBJ2-7; 7 bases line up with TRBD1. This CDR3 has 14 residues. Looked up from germline, CDR1 is KGHSH and CDR2 is LQKENI. J lost 3 bases, V lost 4 bases, and 6 bases had no gene match. CDR3 sequence reads: CASSQTGSLYEQYF. The sequenced CDR3 bases are TGTGCCAGCTCACAGACAGGGTCTCTCTACGAG.

This clone has at least ten counts. The chain's CDR3 is CASSAPGGPDNEQFF. The CDR3 bases that were read are TGTGCCAGCAGTGCCCCGGGGGGGCCCGACAATGAG. V gene TRBV12-3 or TRBV12-4 combines with J gene TRBJ2-1; 8 bases align to TRBD2. The CDR3 goes on 3 residues after the read ends, and that part is filled in from the germline J gene. V shed 5 bases, J shed 5 bases, and the junction held 8 bases outside the gene matches. The CDR3 has 15 residues.

The table lists this clone with many counts. Read data end 3 residues before the CDR3 end; the end is taken from the germline J gene. The chain combines TRBV7-9 with TRBJ2-5, with 10 bases matching TRBD1. Germline CDR1 is SEHNR and CDR2 is FQNEAQ (reference sequence). V gave up 4 bases and J gave up 2 bases; unmatched junction bases: 1. This CDR3 has 14 residues. Here the CDR3 reads CASSSGQGQETQYF. The sequenced CDR3 bases are TGTGCCAGCAGCTCGGGACAGGGGCAAGAGACC.

This clone came up many times. Read data end 3 residues before the CDR3 end; the end is taken from the germline J gene. The chain employs TRBV30 and TRBJ1-6; 10 bases fit TRBD1. The CDR3 length is 13 residues. The germline V gene encodes CDR1 GTSNPN and CDR2 SVGIG (reference sequence). V was pared by 5 bases and J by 12 bases, with 7 bases of the junction left unmatched. CDR3 in amino acids: CAWGDRGIGPLHF. The sequenced part of the CDR3 DNA is TGTGCCTGGGGGGACAGGGGAATAGGACCC.

This clone appeared many times. The read halts 3 residues ahead of the CDR3 end, with the missing end drawn from the germline J gene. This sequence joins TRBV13 and TRBJ2-4; 9 nucleotides align to TRBD1. V was pared by 5 bases and J by 5 bases, with 4 bases of the junction left unmatched. The germline CDR1 and CDR2 sequences are PRHDT and FYEKMQ (reference sequence). This CDR3 is 14 amino acids long. CDR3 residues: CASSGQGTENIQYF. The CDR3 bases that were read are TGTGCCAGCAGCGGACAGGGGACCGAAAACATT.

This clone was seen at least ten times. The read terminates 3 residues before the CDR3 end, so the remaining end is supplied by the germline J gene. The chain combines TRBV4-1 with TRBJ1-5; D perhaps matches TRBD1 (5 bases). The V and J ends lost 4 bases and 3 bases respectively, with 13 bases between them. The germline gives CDR1 MGHRA, CDR2 YSYEKL. This CDR3 region has 15 residues. The DNA read from the CDR3 is TGCGCCAGCAGCCGGAGAGAGGGGAACAATCAGCCC. This codes for CASSRREGNNQP. In full, the CDR3 is CASSRREGNNQPQHF.

This clone was seen at least ten times. The read terminates 3 residues before the CDR3 end, so the remaining end is supplied by the germline J gene. The chain combines TRBV9 with TRBJ2-1; 13 bases fit TRBD2. This CDR3 is 18 amino acids long. V lost 0 bases and J lost 2; bases outside the gene matches: 5. In germline, CDR1 is SGDLS, CDR2 YYNGEE. The CDR3 protein is CASSVAGLAGDAYNEQFF. The covered CDR3 bases are TGTGCCAGCAGCGTAGCCGGACTAGCGGGGGACGCCTACAATGAG.

This clone has ten or more counts. Read coverage stops 3 residues before the CDR3 terminus; the germline J gene supplies the remainder. V usage is TRBV29-1 and J usage is TRBJ1-2, with 7 bases identical to TRBD1. Germline CDR1 SQVTM, CDR2 ANQGSEA. V was clipped by 3 bases and J by 4 bases; unmatched bases: 5. The CDR3 length is 13 residues. Partial CDR3 DNA: TGCAGCGTTGAGGTGACAGGGAGCTATGGC. Its protein product is CSVEVTGSYG. The full CDR3 is CSVEVTGSYGYTF.

This clone was recorded many times. The read comes to an end 3 residues before the CDR3 does, leaving the germline J gene to fill in the end. The gene calls are TRBV6-1 and TRBJ1-1; 9 nucleotides line up with TRBD1. The J segment lost 1 base and the V segment lost 4 bases, leaving 4 bases of the junction unmatched. Per the germline V gene, CDR1 is MNHNS and CDR2 is SASEGT. The CDR3 is made up of 15 amino acids. The chain's CDR3 is CASSAGGQGNTEAFF. The CDR3 DNA, read in part, is TGTGCCAGCAGTGCTGGGGGACAGGGGAACACTGAA.

Many counts were recorded for this clone. The read gets to within 3 residues of the CDR3 end, and the germline J gene fills in the rest. The V gene is TRBV9, the J gene TRBJ2-7; 9 positions match TRBD1. The CDR3 consists of 14 residues. V trimming: 0 bases; J trimming: 2 bases; junction bases outside the gene matches: 0. CDR1 and CDR2 (germline): SGDLS, YYNGEE. CDR3 region: CASSVGTGAYEQYF. The CDR3 DNA, read in part, is TGTGCCAGCAGCGTAGGGACAGGGGCCTACGAG.

This clone was seen many times. The CDR3 end falls 3 residues outside the read, so it is completed with the germline J gene. J is TRBJ2-2 and V is TRBV30; 8 nucleotides line up with TRBD2. The CDR3 is 17 amino acids. V was pared by 3 bases and J by 4 bases, with 13 bases of the junction left unmatched. Germline assignment: CDR1 GTSNPN and CDR2 SVGIG (reference sequence). The sequenced part of the CDR3 DNA is TGTGCCTGGAGGCTACGACGCGGGGGGCCCGGCACCGGGGAG. This gives the protein CAWRLRRGGPGTGE. The CDR3 reads in full as CAWRLRRGGPGTGELFF.

This clone was seen repeatedly, ten times or more. The read terminates 3 residues ahead of where the CDR3 ends, so the germline J gene completes it. The chain combines TRBV18 with TRBJ2-1, with 7 positions matching TRBD2. In germline, CDR1 is KGHSH, CDR2 LQKENI. The CDR3 consists of 18 residues. Unmatched junction bases numbered 12, after V lost 0 bases and J lost 4 bases. CDR3 DNA, as far as it was read: TGTGCCAGCTCACCACCGCAAAGGGCTAGCGGAAGGTACAATGAG. Translated, it gives CASSPPQRASGRYNE. The complete CDR3 protein is CASSPPQRASGRYNEQFF.

This clone was seen more than once but under ten times. The CDR3 bases that were read are TGCGCCAGCAGCGGGCAGGGGAATGAG. The encoded protein is CASSGQGNE. The complete CDR3 protein is CASSGQGNEQFF. The rearrangement uses TRBV5-1 and TRBJ2-1, with D perhaps matching TRBD1 (6 bases). Read sequence stops 3 residues before the CDR3 end, and the germline J gene provides the missing end. CDR1 SGHRS and CDR2 YFSETQ come from the germline V gene. This CDR3 is built from 12 residues. The V end was cut by 4 bases, the J end by 7 bases, with 9 bases between. Complete variable domain (other parts from reference TRBV5-1 and TRBJ2-1): KAGVTQTPRYLIKTRGQQVTLSCSPISGHRSVSWYQQTPGQGLQFLFEYFSETQRNKGNFPGRFSGRQFSNSRSEMNVSTLELGDSALYLCASSGQGNEQFFGPGTRLTVL.

Regarding this clone: The sequence runs out 3 residues before the end of the CDR3; the remainder is reconstructed from the germline J gene. The J gene is TRBJ1-2, the V gene TRBV20-1; D unresolved. This CDR3 contains 13 residues. Germline V gene sequence: CDR1 DFQATT, CDR2 SNEGSKA (reference sequence). The DNA read from the CDR3 is TGCAGTGCTAGAAGCGGAGCCCCAGAGACC. It codes for CSARSGAPET. The whole CDR3 is CSARSGAPETYTF.

There are many counts of this clone. The DNA ends 3 residues before the CDR3 does, and the rest of the CDR3 is filled in from the germline J gene. The rearrangement links TRBV30 to TRBJ1-6, with 7 positions matching TRBD1. Trimming removed 4 bases from V and 7 bases from J; junction bases left unmatched: 4. Germline V CDR1 and CDR2: GTSNPN, SVGIG (reference sequence). The CDR3 totals 13 residues. This CDR3 reads CAWNMGQNSPLHF. The sequenced part of the CDR3 DNA is TGTGCCTGGAATATGGGACAGAATTCACCC.

This clone showed up many times. The read stops 3 residues short of the end of the CDR3; the missing end is completed from the germline J gene. The genes are TRBV5-4 and TRBJ2-3; 12 bases match TRBD2. CDR1 is SGHNT and CDR2 is YYREEE in the germline V gene (reference sequence). The V segment lost 0 bases and the J segment 1 base; nucleotides outside the gene matches: 0. The CDR3 contains 16 residues. The CDR3 loop is CASSLGLAGGTDTQYF. CDR3 bases read: TGTGCCAGCAGCTTGGGACTAGCGGGGGGCACAGATACG.

This clone was counted ten times or more. The CDR3 goes on 3 residues after the read ends, and that part is filled in from the germline J gene. The chain carries TRBV28 and TRBJ2-3; D remains ambiguous. Germline V gene lookup returns CDR1 MDHEN and CDR2 SYDVKM. CDR3 size: 13 residues. Trimming removed 6 bases at V and 2 bases at J, with 9 bases between. The CDR3 DNA, read in part, is TGTGCCAGCAGCCCTCGTAACACAGATACG. As protein: CASSPRNTDT. In full, the CDR3 is CASSPRNTDTQYF.

This clone was recorded at least ten times. The read halts 3 residues ahead of the CDR3 end, with the missing end drawn from the germline J gene. The chain uses TRBV13 and TRBJ2-7, with D tentatively TRBD2 (5 bases). Trimming stripped 0 bases from V and 2 bases from J, with 11 bases between. CDR1 is PRHDT and CDR2 is FYEKMQ in the germline V gene (reference sequence). This CDR3 is 15 amino acids long. The DNA read from the CDR3 is TGTGCCAGCAGCTTAGGAGGACGGGGTGCCTACGAG. This encodes CASSLGGRGAYE. The full CDR3 protein reads CASSLGGRGAYEQYF.

This clone has ten or more counts. The sequence runs out 3 residues before the end of the CDR3; the remainder is reconstructed from the germline J gene. The chain employs TRBV28 and TRBJ2-2; a possible D gene is TRBD1 (5 bases). CDR1 is MDHEN and CDR2 is SYDVKM in the germline V gene. The CDR3 totals 12 residues. Trimming cost V 7 bases and J 6 bases, with 9 bases left between them. CDR3 amino acids: CASMLGAGELFF. CDR3 DNA (partial): TGTGCCAGCATGCTAGGGGCCGGGGAG.

This clone was observed at least ten times. The read ends 3 residues early relative to the CDR3; the germline J gene fills the gap. This chain links TRBV7-6 with TRBJ2-3; 13 nucleotides align to TRBD2. The CDR3 runs 16 residues. Trimming took 3 bases from V and 4 from J; bases not matched to a gene: 4. Germline CDR1 SGHVS, CDR2 FNYEAQ. CDR3 loop: CASSFGTSGAADTQYF. The sequenced part of the CDR3 DNA is TGTGCCAGCAGCTTCGGGACTAGCGGGGCTGCAGATACG.

This clone was recorded many times. Read coverage stops 3 residues before the CDR3 terminus; the germline J gene supplies the remainder. The gene calls are TRBV10-3 and TRBJ2-3, with TRBD2 matching 7 bases. Looked up from germline, CDR1 is ENHRY and CDR2 is SYGVKD. The length of the CDR3 is 14 residues. The sequenced part of the CDR3 DNA is TGTGCAATCGGGGCGGGGGAAAACACAGATACG. Translated: CAIGAGENTDT. The entire CDR3 sequence reads CAIGAGENTDTQYF.

This clone has a handful of counts. Sequencing ends 3 residues short of the CDR3 end; the germline J gene provides the rest. This chain links TRBV27 with TRBJ2-7; 8 bases align to TRBD1. Germline V gene sequence: CDR1 MNHEY, CDR2 SMNVEV (reference sequence). The CDR3 runs to 13 residues. Losses at the gene ends were 6 bases for V and 3 bases for J; bases not matched to a gene: 4. CDR3 bases read: TGTGCCAGCAGCCGACAGGGGTACTACGAG. Protein: CASSRQGYYE. The entire CDR3 is CASSRQGYYEQYF.

This clone came up many times. The read ends 3 residues early relative to the CDR3; the germline J gene fills the gap. The chain carries TRBV5-1 and TRBJ2-2; D call uncertain. Germline-derived CDR1 and CDR2 are SGHRS and YFSETQ. The CDR3 contains 13 residues. Trimming took 2 bases from V and 7 from J, leaving 9 bases between them. CDR3 DNA (partial): TGCGCCAGCAGCTTAGCTAGTGGCGGGGAG. Residues: CASSLASGGE. The entire CDR3 is CASSLASGGELFF.

This clone came up a few times. From the germline J gene comes the end of the CDR3, since the read stops 3 residues before it. The chain recombines TRBV10-2 with TRBJ2-1, with TRBD2 identical over 12 bases. This CDR3 region has 19 residues. CDR1 and CDR2 (germline): WSHSY, SAAADI. Trimming took 2 bases from V and 6 from J; bases not matched to a gene: 14. The sequenced part of the CDR3 DNA is TGCGCCAGCAGTGAGGGCCTAGCGGGGGGGCAAGTGAGGATCAATGAG. Its translation: CASSEGLAGGQVRINE. The CDR3, in full, reads CASSEGLAGGQVRINEQFF.

This clone was recorded at least ten times. The read falls 3 residues short of the CDR3 end, and the missing part is taken from the germline J gene. V and J are TRBV7-7 and TRBJ2-5; 13 positions agree with TRBD2. The CDR3 length is 16 residues. CDR1 SSHAT and CDR2 FNYEAQ come from the germline V gene (reference sequence). The V and J ends lost 5 bases and 2 bases, in that order; junction bases with no gene match: 5. The CDR3 spells CASSIGLAGEQETQYF. The sequenced part of the CDR3 DNA is TGTGCCAGCAGCATAGGACTAGCGGGGGAACAAGAGACC.

Ten or more counts support this clone. From the germline J gene comes the end of the CDR3, since the read stops 3 residues before it. The chain recombines TRBV5-1 with TRBJ2-3, with 9 positions matching TRBD1. Germline V gives CDR1 SGHRS, CDR2 YFSETQ. The trim removed 4 bases at V and 6 bases at J, leaving 6 bases unmatched. The CDR3 runs 14 residues. The CDR3 spells CASSLGQGRDTQYF. The sequenced part of the CDR3 DNA is TGCGCCAGCAGCCTGGGACAGGGTCGGGATACG.

This clone was found many times. CDR3 bases read: TGTGCCAGCAGCTTAGTCCGACAGGGGAACGATGAG. As protein: CASSLVRQGNDE. The complete CDR3 protein is CASSLVRQGNDEQFF. J is TRBJ2-1 and V is TRBV7-9; 8 bases are shared with TRBD1. The read finishes 3 residues shy of the CDR3 end, and the germline J gene is used to complete it. The CDR3 contains 15 residues. With 1 base clipped from V and 8 bases from J, the junction kept 7 bases outside the gene matches. Germline V gene sequence: CDR1 SEHNR, CDR2 FQNEAQ (reference sequence). The complete variable domain, with remaining parts taken from reference TRBV7-9 and TRBJ2-1, reads DTGVSQNPRHKITKRGQNVTFRCDPISEHNRLYWYRQTLGQGPEFLTYFQNEAQLEKSRLLSDRFSAERPKGSFSTLEIQRTEQGDSAMYLCASSLVRQGNDEQFFGPGTRLTVL.

This clone was seen many times. The read ends 3 residues before the CDR3 terminus; that terminus is restored from the germline J gene. The chain uses TRBV6-1 and TRBJ1-1; 8 nucleotides line up with TRBD1. Germline V lookup: CDR1 MNHNS, CDR2 SASEGT. The CDR3 has 17 residues. The V gene end was trimmed by 2 bases and the J gene end by 5 bases; junction bases not matched to a gene: 13. CDR3 DNA, as far as it was read: TGTGCCAGCAGTGAAAGGGCAGGGGGCATTCCATCGACTGAA. Translation: CASSERAGGIPSTE. The full CDR3 sequence reads CASSERAGGIPSTEAFF.

This clone was counted at least ten times. From the germline J gene comes the end of the CDR3, since the read stops 3 residues before it. The chain combines TRBV7-3 with TRBJ2-6; 11 nucleotides match TRBD1. CDR3 length: 18 residues. Germline V CDR1 and CDR2: SGHTA, FQGTGA. V was pared by 4 bases and J by 2 bases, with 7 bases of the junction left unmatched. The CDR3: CASSWTGGKITGANVLTF. The sequenced CDR3 bases are TGTGCCAGCAGCTGGACAGGGGGCAAGATCACTGGGGCCAACGTC.